The source of this T cell receptor beta chain is a study of OX40 agonist ivuxolimab in advanced cancers. Turning to the study itself: In this trial design, patients received ivuxolimab intravenously at 0.01 to 10 mg/kg every 2 weeks. Patients with hepatocellular carcinoma, melanoma, renal cell or head and neck cancer made up the dose-escalation patients.

The CDR3 is 13 amino acids. V was trimmed by 4 bases and J by 2 bases, leaving 8 bases between them. Germline CDR1 is LNHDA and CDR2 is SQIVND (reference sequence). The cohort excluded patients with autoimmune disease history or systemic immunosuppression. Produced via immunoSEQ multiplex PCR; TCRdb's table is partial and in-frame only. Counted here are about 80,000 clones, 85% to 95% occurring once; the ten biggest clones make up 0.32%. The source was CD4+ or CD8+ T cells sorted from blood, collected in a trial of the OX40 agonist ivuxolimab. The V call is TRBV19, the J call TRBJ1-2, with D unclear. The source is an adult with an advanced solid tumor such as melanoma, head and neck, liver or kidney cancer. CDR3 protein: CASSKGFNYGYTF. The CDR3 DNA sequence: TGTGCCAGTAGTAAGGGTTTCAACTATGGCTACACCTTC. Variable domain in full (rest from reference TRBV19 and TRBJ1-2): DGGITQSPKYLFRKEGQNVTLSCEQNLNHDAMYWYRQDPGQGLRLIYYSQIVNDFQKGDIAEGYSVSREKKESFPLTVTSAQKNPTAFYLCASSKGFNYGYTFGSGTRLTVV.